This TCR beta chain is from a study of T cell changes during pregnancy in multiple sclerosis. The V gene's germline CDR1 is SGHVS and CDR2 FQNEAQ. The CDR3 is made up of 13 amino acids. The V gene end was trimmed by 4 bases and the J gene end by 6 bases; junction bases not matched to a gene: 4. Sequencing used immunoSEQ multiplex PCR; TCRdb keeps in-frame clones, though not all of them. This table has tens of thousands of clones, around 92% appearing once. This sequence joins TRBV7-8 and TRBJ2-7, with 9 bases that match TRBD1. The specimen was peripheral blood, collected before pregnancy. The TCR was taken from a female donor with multiple sclerosis, enrolled in a pregnancy study. The CDR3: CASSSDRGGEQYF. The CDR3 DNA is TGTGCCAGCAGCTCGGACAGGGGCGGCGAGCAGTACTTC.